This entry concerns a single T cell receptor beta chain. Antigen: not known. A read error may be the cause here, since a much bigger clone is one base away. The length of the CDR3 is 13 residues. Germline CDR1 and CDR2: SEHNR and FQNEAQ (reference sequence). The source of the sample is a study of post-analysis software for immune sequencing data. Study at large: Secondary progressive, relapsing-remitting and progressive-relapsing multiple sclerosis were among the included disease courses. Study-wide points: Relative to controls, patients with multiple sclerosis showed significantly lower normalized Chao1 diversity. Controls showed lower frequencies than patients for five TRBV segments, and TRBV5-6, TRBV5-1 and TRBV20-1 were among these.

cDNA libraries of TCR beta carried unique molecular identifiers. T cells numbering roughly 0.9 to 10 million yielded cDNA molecules that totaled roughly 0.5 million. MiXCR, applied by TCRdb to the PCR reads, yields one record per CDR3 protein. The data show 250,000 to 300,000 distinct CDR3 sequences, around 34% seen once. Sequencing was performed on blood. The sequence was collected from a girl aged 5-17 years with multiple sclerosis. This rearrangement joins TRBV7-9 to TRBJ2-7; D gene uncertain. The CDR3 spells CASSPMSSHEQYF. The CDR3 nucleotides are TGTGCCAGCAGCCCGATGAGCTCCCACGAGCAGTACTTC.